The TCR beta chain described here comes from a study of human T cells and chemical hapten exposure (dated by TCRdb to the early 2020s). Regarding the study in general: For sensitization, 2% DPC in acetone was applied to a 2 cm by 2 cm area of upper inner arm skin. Throughout the study period of 20 to 25 weeks, patients also received therapeutic DPC doses to the scalp every week. Patch testing was performed on the upper back with Finn chambers containing 0.01% DPC, and the patch tests were scored after 6 days according to International Contact Dermatitis Research Group standards. Alopecia areata with under or over 50% scalp involvement, alopecia totalis and alopecia universalis were represented in the patient cohort, which was mostly female. Libraries were pooled for sequencing, and variation in per-sample TCR yields was attributed mainly to small differences in library volumes within the pool. In alopecia patients, the study followed how the peripheral blood TCR repertoire changed in vivo over primary and secondary sensitization to diphenylcyclopropenone (DPC), a hapten. Blood samples were taken from patients before sensitization (week 0) and then at 2, 6 and about 24 weeks after DPC sensitization. Blood for TCR sequencing was provided by twenty-nine alopecia patients at one to four time points (pre-sensitization, 2, 6 and 24 weeks). Broader findings and caveats from the paper: DPC sensitization did not change how many TCRs were above 1 in 1000 frequency, and no evidence was found of alterations in global repertoire structure. Repeated subsampling changed both the strength of the expansion versus patch-test correlation and the threshold at which that correlation became significant. Patch test score was positively correlated with the number of PT1 expanded TCRs, with significance at thresholds 8, 16 and 32 but not at 4. Because all patients had alopecia, a presumed autoimmune disease, the immune response of the patients might differ from that of healthy individuals. Compared with pre-sensitization or healthy control sets, expanded TCRs formed significantly more large CDR3 similarity clusters, which is consistent with antigen-driven responses.

There are many counts of this clonotype. Its antigen is not yet known. Nothing much larger sits one base from this clone, and base qualities are not available. Library prep was done by RACE. TCRdb shows the sequencer as NextSeq 500. During library preparation, unique molecular identifiers were attached to individual cDNA molecules so that TCRs could be counted in a quantitative, reproducible way. Each blood RNA sample was used to sequence both TCR alpha and TCR beta chains. From the authors' description of their analysis: Samples had a median of about 96,000 TCRs, with a range from roughly 20,000 to 690,600. The Decombinator software suite was used to annotate the V, J and CDR3 of the TCR reads. To make PS versus PT1 abundance plots, every sample was subsampled to the same number of TCRs (28,000). Expanded TCRs were defined as absent before sensitization and observed at least eight times at the 2-week time point. In TCRdb, the public reads were trimmed at Q25 with fastp and aligned with MiXCR, with productive beta chains retained. Identical CDR3 protein sequences are pooled into one entry, listed with their most common genes and DNA. These V and J calls are TCRdb output, not the study's own analysis. The sample has about 360,000 distinct CDR3 sequences on record, approximately 6.3% of them singletons. Jointly, the top ten make up approximately 8% of the sample.

Read against the paper, the sample's time point label means: patch test 1, 2 weeks after DPC sensitization. The sample's treatment or condition, from its label and the paper: therapeutic diphenylcyclopropenone sensitization with weekly scalp DPC. At every patch-test visit, the blood draw took place before the patch test was put on. Patients were eligible if aged 18 to 70, diagnosed with alopecia and judged suitable for DPC therapy, and pregnant patients were excluded. Unfractionated whole blood was collected in Tempus Blood RNA tubes, and total RNA was extracted from that blood. The material was whole blood, obtained in connection with sensitization to the hapten diphenylcyclopropenone (DPC). The source of this sequence is a woman under 30 with alopecia areata. Some clones in this sample may be carry-over from other donors' samples.

The CDR3 region has the sequence CASSSGPGANVLTF. The nucleotide sequence reads as follows: TGTGCCAGCAGCTCAGGTCCCGGGGCCAACGTCCTGACTTTC. This sequence uses TRBV7-2 and TRBJ2-6, with the D gene uncertain. There are 14 amino acids in the CDR3, from cysteine to phenylalanine inclusive. Only CDR3 DNA is held: 42 bases, read in frame from base 1. From the germline V gene, CDR1 is SGHTA and CDR2 is FQGNSA. At the junction V is shortened by 4 bases and J by 4 bases, with 8 bases in between.